The rows below give T cell receptor beta chains drawn from one sample of a study of pediatric ulcerative colitis. TCRdb's copy holds only in-frame clones and misses some; the assay was immunoSEQ multiplex PCR. The top ten clones hold about 9.1% of a sample with some 40,000 clones, 60% to 85% of them seen once. The sample was gut tissue. Receptors originate from a boy between 10 and 17 years old with severe ulcerative colitis. Each CDR3 is given with its conserved first and last residue. Fields, in order: J gene, clone size, V gene, D gene, CDR3 DNA, CDR3 protein. D genes are given only for firm matches. Expanded clones get a size class; other rows say once, few or many, or leave the size out.

TRBJ1-3 . TRBV9 . TGTGCCAGCAGCGTAGCGGGGGGGATCGTCTCTGGAAACACCATATATTTT CASSVAGGIVSGNTIYF
TRBJ2-3 few TRBV9 . TGTGCCAGCAGCGTCACCGACTTGGGAAATACGCAGTATTTT CASSVTDLGNTQYF
TRBJ2-7 . TRBV10-2 . TGCGCCAGCAGGGGCCTCGCCTACGAGCAGTACTTC CASRGLAYEQYF
TRBJ2-5 once TRBV14 . TGTGCCAGCAGCCCGCGGACAGCCCAAGAGACCCAGTACTTC CASSPRTAQETQYF
TRBJ1-1 . TRBV5-6 . TGTGCCAGCAGCTCACTAACTTACACCGGAGGGACTGAAGCTTTCTTT CASSSLTYTGGTEAFF
TRBJ1-2 . TRBV5-1 TRBD1 TGCGCCAGCAGCCCGGGGACAGGGGAGGCCAACAACTATGGCTACACCTTC CASSPGTGEANNYGYTF
TRBJ2-1 . TRBV7-9 TRBD2 TGTGCCAGCAGCCGGGGGGGCGGTTCCTACAATGAGCAGTTCTTC CASSRGGGSYNEQFF
TRBJ2-3 . TRBV27 . TGTGCCAGCAGTTTATCAGATAAAGACACAGATACGCAGTATTTT CASSLSDKDTDTQYF
TRBJ1-1 . TRBV9 TRBD1 TGTGCCAGCAGCGTAGTGGGACAGGACACTGAAGCTTTCTTT CASSVVGQDTEAFF
TRBJ1-1 . TRBV10-1 . TGCGCCAGCAGTTCACAGGGCTATAACACTGAAGCTTTCTTT CASSSQGYNTEAFF
TRBJ2-3 . TRBV18 TRBD2 TGTGCCAGTCGGACTAGCGGGGGTACTACAGATACGCAGTATTTT CASRTSGGTTDTQYF
TRBJ2-5 . TRBV13 . TGTGCCAGCAGCGACCAAGAGACCCAGTACTTC CASSDQETQYF
TRBJ1-3 . TRBV5-1 . TGCGCCAGCAGCTTGGACGGATCCTCTGGAAACACCATATATTTT CASSLDGSSGNTIYF
TRBJ1-5 few TRBV18 . TGTGCCAGCTCACCAAACGGGGGAATCGGTCAGCCCCAGCATTTT CASSPNGGIGQPQHF
TRBJ2-5 . TRBV6-5 TRBD1 TGTGCCAGCAGTAGCAGGGGGCTGGAGACCCAGTACTTC CASSSRGLETQYF
TRBJ2-5 . TRBV5-1 TRBD2 TGCGCCAGCAGCTCCGCGGGGGGGACAGAAGAGACCCAGTACTTC CASSSAGGTEETQYF
TRBJ1-6 . TRBV2 . TGTGCCAGCAGTGACGTCGGGCAGCGTGGTTCACCCCTCCACTTT CASSDVGQRGSPLHF
TRBJ2-3 . TRBV5-1 . TGCGCCAGCAGCCCATCGGCAGGCGGGGCGGCAGATACGCAGTATTTT CASSPSAGGAADTQYF
TRBJ1-4 . TRBV5-4 TRBD1 TGTGCCAGCAGCCTCAGGGGGGCGGGTGAAAAACTGTTTTTT CASSLRGAGEKLFF
TRBJ2-3 . TRBV23-1 TRBD1 TGCGCCAGCAGGCCGAGCGGGACAGGGTACCTCACAGATACGCAGTATTTT CASRPSGTGYLTDTQYF
TRBJ2-7 once TRBV4-3 . TGCGCCAGCAGCCAAGACGGGAACAGTTTTTGGGGCTCCTACGAGCAGTACTTC CASSQDGNSFWGSYEQYF
TRBJ1-2 . TRBV6-1 TRBD1 TGTGCCAGCAGTGAGGTCAGGGGGTCGGGCTACACCTTC CASSEVRGSGYTF
TRBJ2-7 . TRBV9 . TGTGCCAGCAGCCCTTCCCTCTCCTACGAGCAGTACTTC CASSPSLSYEQYF
TRBJ2-7 few TRBV19 TRBD1 TGTGCCAGTAGTATTCGTAAGGGGGCGAGAATCGTCGAGCAGTACTTC CASSIRKGARIVEQYF
TRBJ2-7 few TRBV28 . TGTGCCAGCACGCAGGGGAGGGTTGGCGAGCAGTACTTC CASTQGRVGEQYF
TRBJ2-1 . TRBV18 . TGTGCCAGCTCACCAACAGGGTTCGACAATGAGCAGTTCTTC CASSPTGFDNEQFF
TRBJ1-2 . TRBV14 . TGTGCCAGCAGCCAAGATTTCAGCTATCTCGATGGCTACACCTTC CASSQDFSYLDGYTF
TRBJ2-1 . TRBV10-3 . TGTGCCATCACTGCGGAATCCTACAATGAGCAGTTCTTC CAITAESYNEQFF
TRBJ1-2 . TRBV7-8 TRBD1 TGTGCCAGCAGCTTAGAGGGGATCCGACAGGGGGCCGAGGGCTACACCTTC CASSLEGIRQGAEGYTF
TRBJ2-2 few TRBV9 . TGTGCCAGCAGCGTAGTAGGGGGTACTAACACCGGGGAGCTGTTTTTT CASSVVGGTNTGELFF
TRBJ2-5 . TRBV7-7 TRBD2 TGTGCTAGCAGTTCCAGCCGATTAGCGGGGGCCCGGAATGGCCAGTACTTC CASSSSRLAGARNGQYF
TRBJ2-7 . TRBV29-1 TRBD1 TGCAGCGTTGAAGCCCCCGGACAGGGTGCCTACGAGCAGTACTTC CSVEAPGQGAYEQYF
TRBJ2-3 . TRBV5-1 TRBD2 TGCGCCAGCAGCCCGGTCCCGGGACTAGCGGGGGGCCCTTTTTCTAGCACAGATACGCAGTATTTT CASSPVPGLAGGPFSSTDTQYF
TRBJ2-2 . TRBV5-1 TRBD1 TGCGCCAGCAGCCTTGCAACAGGGGCCGTGAGCACCGGGGAGCTGTTTTTT CASSLATGAVSTGELFF
TRBJ1-5 . TRBV6-1 TRBD1 TGTGCCAGCAGTGGACAGGGCGGCAATCAGCCCCAGCATTTT CASSGQGGNQPQHF
TRBJ2-5 . TRBV7-5 . TGTGTCAGAAGCTTAGCGAAATGTATCCAGTACTTC CVRSLAKCIQYF
TRBJ2-5 . TRBV20-1 . TGCAGTGCTAGTCTAGAAGAGACCCAGTACTTC CSASLEETQYF
TRBJ1-1 . TRBV5-1 . TGCGCCAGCAGGTTGGTCCGCGAGACTGAAGCTTTCTTT CASRLVRETEAFF
TRBJ1-1 few TRBV7-3 . TGTGCCAGCAGCTTATGGCTGAACACTGAAGCTTTCTTT CASSLWLNTEAFF
TRBJ2-5 . TRBV2 . TGTGCCAGCAGTGATCTAGACGAGACCCAGTACTTC CASSDLDETQYF
TRBJ1-4 . TRBV30 . TGTGCCTGGAGTGGACAGATTAATGAAAAACTGTTTTTT CAWSGQINEKLFF
TRBJ1-1 . TRBV18 . TGTGCCAGCTCACCCAACAGAAACACTGAAGCTTTCTTT CASSPNRNTEAFF
TRBJ2-5 once TRBV7-8 . TGTGCCAGCAGCTATTCTGCCAGACTAGTGGGGAAAGAGACCCAGTACTTC CASSYSARLVGKETQYF
TRBJ2-1 . TRBV11-2 . TGTGCCAGCAGCTTTGAGGCCGGCAATGAGCAGTTCTTC CASSFEAGNEQFF
TRBJ1-1 . TRBV5-1 . TGCGCCAGCAGCTCGCAGCAGGGCCTCGGTGAAGCTTTCTTT CASSSQQGLGEAFF
TRBJ2-1 . TRBV7-8 TRBD2 TGTGCCAGCGCTGAAGCGGGGCCTTATTACAATGAGCAGTTCTTC CASAEAGPYYNEQFF
TRBJ2-1 once TRBV19 TRBD2 TGTGCCAGTAGTCTGGTAGCGGGGACCGGCAATGAGCAGTTCTTC CASSLVAGTGNEQFF
TRBJ2-7 . TRBV7-2 . TGTGCCAGCAGCTTAGCGGGGGGCTCCTACGAGCAGTACTTC CASSLAGGSYEQYF
TRBJ1-1 . TRBV2 TRBD1 TGTGCCAGCAAAAGAAACGGAAAGGGGGCGCAGGCTGAAGCTTTCTTT CASKRNGKGAQAEAFF
TRBJ2-2 . TRBV4-1 . TGCGCCAGCAGTTCGAGGGGGGGCCCCGGGGAGCTGTTTTTT CASSSRGGPGELFF
TRBJ1-2 . TRBV7-8 TRBD1 TGTGCCAGCAGCACCCGACAGGGTAGTCCGAGTGGCTACACCTTC CASSTRQGSPSGYTF